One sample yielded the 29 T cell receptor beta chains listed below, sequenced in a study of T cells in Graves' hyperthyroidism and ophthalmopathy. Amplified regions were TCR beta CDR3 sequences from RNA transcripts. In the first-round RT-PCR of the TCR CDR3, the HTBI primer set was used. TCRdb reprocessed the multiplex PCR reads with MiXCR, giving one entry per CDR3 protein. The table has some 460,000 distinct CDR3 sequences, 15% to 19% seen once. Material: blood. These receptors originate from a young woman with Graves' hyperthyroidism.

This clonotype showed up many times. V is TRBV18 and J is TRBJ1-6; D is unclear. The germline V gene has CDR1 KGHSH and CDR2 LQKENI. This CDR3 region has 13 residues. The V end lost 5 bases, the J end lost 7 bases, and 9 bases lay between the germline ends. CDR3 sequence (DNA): TGTGCCAGCTCAGCCGGACGGAATTCACCCCTCCACTTT. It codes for CASSAGRNSPLHF.

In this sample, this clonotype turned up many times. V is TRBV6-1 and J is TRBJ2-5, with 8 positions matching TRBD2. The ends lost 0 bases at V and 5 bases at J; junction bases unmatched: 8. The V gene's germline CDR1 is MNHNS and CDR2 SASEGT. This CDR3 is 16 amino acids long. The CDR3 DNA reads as TGTGCCAGCAGTGAAGCGCGCGGGACGGGGGGGGAGACCCAGTACTTC. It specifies CASSEARGTGGETQYF.

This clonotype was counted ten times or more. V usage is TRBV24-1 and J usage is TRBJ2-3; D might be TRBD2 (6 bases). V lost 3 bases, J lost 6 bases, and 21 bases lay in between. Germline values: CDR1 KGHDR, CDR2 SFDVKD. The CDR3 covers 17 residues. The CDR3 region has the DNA TGTGCCACCAGTGATCCGGTTCGGGAGCCACTCCCGGATACGCAGTATTTT. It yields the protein CATSDPVREPLPDTQYF.

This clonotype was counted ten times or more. The CDR3 region has the DNA TGTGCCAGCTCACCCGCCGACAGGGGGTGGGATGGCTACACCTTC. Residues: CASSPADRGWDGYTF. The chain employs TRBV18 and TRBJ1-2, with 9 nucleotides matching TRBD1. Unmatched junction bases numbered 8, after V lost 3 bases and J lost 6 bases. There are 15 residues in the CDR3. CDR1 is KGHSH and CDR2 is LQKENI in the germline V gene.

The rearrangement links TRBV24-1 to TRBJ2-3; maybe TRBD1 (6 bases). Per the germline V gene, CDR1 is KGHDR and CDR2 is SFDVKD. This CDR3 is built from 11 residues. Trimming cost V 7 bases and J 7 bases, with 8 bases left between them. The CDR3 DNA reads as TGTGCCACCAGACAGGGTTATACGCAGTATTTT. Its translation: CATRQGYTQYF.

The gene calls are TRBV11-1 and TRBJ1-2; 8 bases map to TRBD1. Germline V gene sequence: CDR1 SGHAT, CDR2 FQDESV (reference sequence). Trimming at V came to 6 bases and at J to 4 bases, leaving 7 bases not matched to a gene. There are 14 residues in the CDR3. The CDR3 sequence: CASSTRTGTYGYTF. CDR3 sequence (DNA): TGTGCCAGCAGTACGAGGACAGGGACCTATGGCTACACCTTC.

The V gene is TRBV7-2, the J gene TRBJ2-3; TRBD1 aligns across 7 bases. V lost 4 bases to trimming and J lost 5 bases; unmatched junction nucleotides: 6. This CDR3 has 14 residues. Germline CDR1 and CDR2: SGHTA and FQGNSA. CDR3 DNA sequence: TGTGCCAGCAGCTGGAACCAGGGGGTAGATACGCAGTATTTT. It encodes CASSWNQGVDTQYF.

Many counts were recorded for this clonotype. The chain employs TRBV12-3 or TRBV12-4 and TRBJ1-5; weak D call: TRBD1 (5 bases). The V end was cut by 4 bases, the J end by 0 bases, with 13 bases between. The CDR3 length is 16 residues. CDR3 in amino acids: CASSWGSDISNQPQHF. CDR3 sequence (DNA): TGTGCCAGCAGTTGGGGGTCAGACATTAGCAATCAGCCCCAGCATTTT.

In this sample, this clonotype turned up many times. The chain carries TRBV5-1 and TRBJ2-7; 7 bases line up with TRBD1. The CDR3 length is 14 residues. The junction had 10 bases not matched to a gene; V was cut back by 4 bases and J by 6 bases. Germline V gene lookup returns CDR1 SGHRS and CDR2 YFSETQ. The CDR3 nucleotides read TGCGCCAGCAGCCGACAGGGTTTCGATGCCGAGCAGTACTTC. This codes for CASSRQGFDAEQYF.

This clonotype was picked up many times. The chain's CDR3 is CASSLGAGGPGELFF. DNA of the CDR3: TGTGCCAGCTCGCTGGGGGCGGGAGGCCCAGGGGAGCTGTTTTTT. V and J are TRBV6-2 or TRBV6-3 and TRBJ2-2, with 8 positions matching TRBD2. J lost 8 bases, V lost 8 bases, and 13 bases had no gene match. The CDR3 runs to 15 residues. From germline, CDR1 is MNHEY and CDR2 SVGEGT.

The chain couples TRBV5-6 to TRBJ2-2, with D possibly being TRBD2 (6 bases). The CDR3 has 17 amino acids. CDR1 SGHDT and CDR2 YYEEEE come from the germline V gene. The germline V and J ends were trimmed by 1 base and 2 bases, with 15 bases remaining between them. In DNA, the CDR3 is TGTGCCAGCAGCTTGAGGACGGGAGCTTACAACACCGGGGAGCTGTTTTTT. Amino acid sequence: CASSLRTGAYNTGELFF. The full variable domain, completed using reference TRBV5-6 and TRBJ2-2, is DAGVTQSPTHLIKTRGQQVTLRCSPKSGHDTVSWYQQALGQGPQFIFQYYEEEERQRGNFPDRFSGHQFPNYSSELNVNALLLGDSALYLCASSLRTGAYNTGELFFGEGSRLTVL.

CDR3 region: CASSTRVAGDREQYF. Here the CDR3 DNA reads TGTGCCAGCAGCACCCGGGTAGCGGGGGATAGGGAGCAGTACTTC. The chain has TRBV9 and TRBJ2-7, with 9 bases identical to TRBD2. The CDR3 is 15 amino acids. J was trimmed by 7 bases and V by 4 bases; bases with no gene match: 12. The germline V gene has CDR1 SGDLS and CDR2 YYNGEE.

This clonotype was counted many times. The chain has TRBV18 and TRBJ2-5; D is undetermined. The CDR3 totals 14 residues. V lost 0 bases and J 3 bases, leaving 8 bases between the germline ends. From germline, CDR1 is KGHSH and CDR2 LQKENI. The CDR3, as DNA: TGTGCCAGCTCACCACCGACACGAAAAGAGACCCAGTACTTC. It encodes CASSPPTRKETQYF.

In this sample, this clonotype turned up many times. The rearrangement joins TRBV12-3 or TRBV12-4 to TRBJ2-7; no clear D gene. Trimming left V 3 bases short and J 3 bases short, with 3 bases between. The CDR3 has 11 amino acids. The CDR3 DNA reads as TGTGCCAGCAGTTTGGACTACGAGCAGTACTTC. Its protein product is CASSLDYEQYF.

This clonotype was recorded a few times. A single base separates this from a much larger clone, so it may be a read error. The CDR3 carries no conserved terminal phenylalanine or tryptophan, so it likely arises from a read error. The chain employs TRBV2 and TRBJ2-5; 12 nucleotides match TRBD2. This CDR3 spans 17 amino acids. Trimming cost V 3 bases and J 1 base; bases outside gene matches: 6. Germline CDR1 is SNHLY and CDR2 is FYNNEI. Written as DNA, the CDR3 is TGTGCCAGCAGTGAGTGGGCACTAGCGGGGGGCCAAGAGACCCAGTACTCC. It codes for CASSEWALAGGQETQYS.

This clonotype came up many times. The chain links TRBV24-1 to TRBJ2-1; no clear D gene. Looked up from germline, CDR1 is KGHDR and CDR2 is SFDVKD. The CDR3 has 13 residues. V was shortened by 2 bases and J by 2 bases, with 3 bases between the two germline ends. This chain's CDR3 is CATSDWAYNEQFF. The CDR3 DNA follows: TGTGCCACCAGTGATTGGGCCTACAATGAGCAGTTCTTC.

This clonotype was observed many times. CDR3 in amino acids: CASSSGLAGVDTQYF. The DNA of the CDR3 is TGTGCCAGCAGCTCGGGACTAGCGGGAGTAGATACGCAGTATTTT. The rearrangement links TRBV7-9 to TRBJ2-3; 14 bases are a match to TRBD2. Looked up from germline, CDR1 is SEHNR and CDR2 is FQNEAQ (reference sequence). CDR3 length: 15 amino acids. V shed 4 bases, J shed 5 bases, and the junction held 2 bases outside the gene matches.

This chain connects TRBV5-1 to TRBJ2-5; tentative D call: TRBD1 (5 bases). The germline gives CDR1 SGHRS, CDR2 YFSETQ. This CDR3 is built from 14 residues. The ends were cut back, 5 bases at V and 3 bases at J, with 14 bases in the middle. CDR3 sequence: CASRRGRVEETQYF. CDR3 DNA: TGCGCCAGCAGAAGGGGTCGAGTCGAAGAGACCCAGTACTTC. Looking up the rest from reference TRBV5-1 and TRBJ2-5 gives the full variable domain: KAGVTQTPRYLIKTRGQQVTLSCSPISGHRSVSWYQQTPGQGLQFLFEYFSETQRNKGNFPGRFSGRQFSNSRSEMNVSTLELGDSALYLCASRRGRVEETQYFGPGTRLLVL.

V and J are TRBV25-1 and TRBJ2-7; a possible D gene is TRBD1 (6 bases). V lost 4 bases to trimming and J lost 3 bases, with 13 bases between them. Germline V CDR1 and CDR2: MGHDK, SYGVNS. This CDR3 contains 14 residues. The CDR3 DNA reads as TGTGCCAGCAGTGTCTGGACAGAGTTCTACGAGCAGTACTTC. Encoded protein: CASSVWTEFYEQYF.

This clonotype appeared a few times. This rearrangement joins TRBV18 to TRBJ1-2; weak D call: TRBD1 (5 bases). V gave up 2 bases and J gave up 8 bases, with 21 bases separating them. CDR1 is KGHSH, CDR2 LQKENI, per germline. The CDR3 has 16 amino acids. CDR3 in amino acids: CASSPSGNTGRGGYTF. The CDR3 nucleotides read TGTGCCAGCTCACCATCGGGTAATACAGGTCGCGGAGGCTACACCTTC. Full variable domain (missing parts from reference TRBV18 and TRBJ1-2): NAGVMQNPRHLVRRRGQEARLRCSPMKGHSHVYWYRQLPEEGLKFMVYLQKENIIDESGMPKERFSAEFPKEGPSILRIQQVVRGDSAAYFCASSPSGNTGRGGYTFGSGTRLTVV.

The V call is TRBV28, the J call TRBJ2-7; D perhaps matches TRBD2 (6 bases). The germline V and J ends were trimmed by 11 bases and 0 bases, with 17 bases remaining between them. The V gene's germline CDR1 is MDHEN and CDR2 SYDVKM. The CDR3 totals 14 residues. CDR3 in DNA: TGTGCCTACGGCGGGATCCAGGGCTCCTACGAGCAGTACTTC. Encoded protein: CAYGGIQGSYEQYF.

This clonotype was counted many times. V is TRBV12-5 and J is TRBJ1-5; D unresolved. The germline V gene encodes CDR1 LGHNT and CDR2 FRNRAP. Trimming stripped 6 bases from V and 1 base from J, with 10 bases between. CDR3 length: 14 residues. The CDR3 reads CASGKEISNQPQHF. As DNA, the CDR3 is TGTGCTAGTGGGAAGGAGATCAGCAATCAGCCCCAGCATTTT.

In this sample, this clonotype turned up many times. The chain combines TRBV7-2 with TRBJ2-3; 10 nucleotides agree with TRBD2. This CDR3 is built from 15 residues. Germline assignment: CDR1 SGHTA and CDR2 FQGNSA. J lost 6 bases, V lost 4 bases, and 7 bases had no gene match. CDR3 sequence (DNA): TGTGCCAGCAGCTCGCTAGCGGGAGTAGGGGATACGCAGTATTTT. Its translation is CASSSLAGVGDTQYF.

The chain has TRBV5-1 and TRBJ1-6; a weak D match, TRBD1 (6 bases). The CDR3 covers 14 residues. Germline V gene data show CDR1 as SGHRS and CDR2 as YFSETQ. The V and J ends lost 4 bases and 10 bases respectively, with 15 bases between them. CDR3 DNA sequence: TGCGCCAGCAGCGTACAGGGTTGGGACTCACCCCTCCACTTT. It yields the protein CASSVQGWDSPLHF. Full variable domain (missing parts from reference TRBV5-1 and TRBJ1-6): KAGVTQTPRYLIKTRGQQVTLSCSPISGHRSVSWYQQTPGQGLQFLFEYFSETQRNKGNFPGRFSGRQFSNSRSEMNVSTLELGDSALYLCASSVQGWDSPLHFGNGTRLTVT.

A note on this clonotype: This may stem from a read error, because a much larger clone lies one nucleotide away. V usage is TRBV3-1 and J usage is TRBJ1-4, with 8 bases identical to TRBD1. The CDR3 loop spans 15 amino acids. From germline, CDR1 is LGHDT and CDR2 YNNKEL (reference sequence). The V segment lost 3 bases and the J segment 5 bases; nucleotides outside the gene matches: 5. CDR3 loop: CASSHWTGRNEKLFF. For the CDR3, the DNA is TGTGCCAGCAGCCACTGGACAGGGCGGAATGAAAAACTGTTTTTT. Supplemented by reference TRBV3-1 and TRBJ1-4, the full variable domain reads DTAVSQTPKYLVTQMGNDKSIKCEQNLGHDTMYWYKQDSKKFLKIMFSYNNKELIINETVPNRFSPKSPDKAHLNLHINSLELGDSAVYFCASSHWTGRNEKLFFGSGTQLSVL.

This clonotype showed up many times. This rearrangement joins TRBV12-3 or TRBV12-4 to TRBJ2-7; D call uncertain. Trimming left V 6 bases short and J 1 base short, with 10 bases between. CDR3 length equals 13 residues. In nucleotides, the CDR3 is TGTGCCAGCAGCAACTGGCCGTCCTACGAGCAGTACTTC. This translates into CASSNWPSYEQYF.

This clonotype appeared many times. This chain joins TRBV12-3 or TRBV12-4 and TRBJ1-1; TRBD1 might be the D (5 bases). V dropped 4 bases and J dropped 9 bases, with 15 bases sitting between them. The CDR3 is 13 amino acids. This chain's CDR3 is CASSSSGTDKAFF. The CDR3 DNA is TGTGCCAGCAGTTCATCCGGGACGGACAAAGCTTTCTTT.

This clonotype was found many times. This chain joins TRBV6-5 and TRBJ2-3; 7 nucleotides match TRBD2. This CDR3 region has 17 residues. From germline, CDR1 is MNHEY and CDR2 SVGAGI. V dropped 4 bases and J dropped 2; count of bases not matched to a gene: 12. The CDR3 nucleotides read TGTGCCAGCAGTTCGGCGTTGGGGGGGGACGCCACAGATACGCAGTATTTT. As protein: CASSSALGGDATDTQYF.

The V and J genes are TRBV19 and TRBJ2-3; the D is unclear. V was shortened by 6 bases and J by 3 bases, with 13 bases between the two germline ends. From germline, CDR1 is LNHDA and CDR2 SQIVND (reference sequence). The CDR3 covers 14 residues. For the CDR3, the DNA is TGTGCCAGTAGGGGGAATTATGGGACAGATACGCAGTATTTT. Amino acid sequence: CASRGNYGTDTQYF.